This T cell receptor (beta chain) derives from a study of T cells expressing NK-cell markers. CDR1 and CDR2 from the germline V gene are LGHNA and YSLEER. CDR3 length equals 16 residues. Template switching by 5'RACE with UMIs generated the TCR beta cDNA. TCRdb reprocessed the 5' RACE reads and stores each CDR3 protein as one record, lacking DNA. The listing records 440,000 or so distinct CDR3 sequences. Concerning this clonotype itself: Its antigen is unknown.

Whole-study findings and limits: These clonotypes additionally ranked first within the CD3+CD56-NKG2C+ fraction of a few donors. Top CD8+ clonotypes included the dominant CD3+CD56+NKG2C+ clonotypes in roughly six donors.

This TCR was sampled from a woman between 18 and 70 years old in good health. The V gene is TRBV4-3, the J gene TRBJ1-4; TCRdb's assignment of TRBD1 cannot be checked, as there is no DNA. Sequenced input: blood T cells: a sorted CD56 or NKG2C T cell subset, CD4+ or CD8+ T cells, or bulk PBMC T cells (not recorded which). CDR3 amino acids: CASSQEQGATNEKLFF.